This TCR beta chain was retrieved from a study of blood T cell repertoires in COVID-19. Turning to the study itself: Samples came from the United States, Italy and Spain, spanning acute and convalescent COVID-19.

This CDR3 comprises 12 residues. The germline CDR1 and CDR2 sequences are MNHEY and SVGEGT. V was trimmed by 5 bases and J by 2 bases, leaving 6 bases between them. As processed by the authors: Estimated nucleated cell counts came from reference gene primer amplification. Only in-frame clones appear in the TCRdb table, and some are missing; sequencing was by immunoSEQ multiplex PCR. V, J and clone size derive from that table, while D and trimming were established from the DNA sequence. There are around 78,000 clones in the sample; approximately 85% occur only once, and approximately 45% lies in the top ten.

The chain links TRBV6-2 or TRBV6-3 to TRBJ1-2; D not resolved. This sequence originates from a human donor in a cohort sampled during active COVID-19. The specimen sequenced was peripheral blood. The CDR3 spells CASSERNYGYTF. CDR3 coding DNA: TGTGCCAGCAGTGAGAGAAACTATGGCTACACCTTC.